A selection of T cell receptor beta chains follows, all from one sample in a study of blood T cell repertoires in COVID-19. The protocol was immunoSEQ multiplex PCR, while the TCRdb copy is restricted to in-frame clones and leaves out a portion. The sample carries 150,000 to 200,000 clones, around four fifths recorded once. Specimen: peripheral blood. Every receptor here comes from a woman aged 30 to 39 with acute or convalescent COVID-19. Both conserved end residues are part of each CDR3. Each record gives: clone size, J gene, V gene, D gene, CDR3 DNA, CDR3 protein. A D gene is named only where the DNA matches it firmly. Clone sizes are given selectively: once, few, many, or a class where the clone is expanded.

- | TRBJ2-2 | TRBV14 | - | TGTGCCAGCAGCCAAGATTTTAGAGCGCTGGGTTACCCCTCCAGGGAGCTGTTTTTT | CASSQDFRALGYPSRELFF
few | TRBJ1-1 | TRBV7-8 | TRBD1 | TGTGCCAGCAGCCCCGGGACAGGGCTAGGGGAAGCCTTT | CASSPGTGLGEAF
- | TRBJ2-7 | TRBV6-2/TRBV6-3 | - | TGTGCCAGCAGTTACCGGACACCACCTTTGTACGAGCAGTACTTC | CASSYRTPPLYEQYF
- | TRBJ1-3 | TRBV9 | - | TGTGCCAGCAGCGTAGTTGGTACAGGGTCTGGAAACACCATATATTTT | CASSVVGTGSGNTIYF
- | TRBJ2-3 | TRBV7-2 | - | TGTGCCAGCAGCTTAGACCCAGCGAGTACAGATACGCAGTATTTT | CASSLDPASTDTQYF
- | TRBJ2-7 | TRBV6-5 | TRBD2 | TGTGCCAGCCGACGGACTAGCGGGCCCTACGAGCAGTACTTC | CASRRTSGPYEQYF
- | TRBJ1-1 | TRBV19 | - | TGTGCCAGTAGGCCAGTCACCCGTCGGGAAAACACTGAAGCTTTCTTT | CASRPVTRRENTEAFF
- | TRBJ2-5 | TRBV29-1 | - | TGCAGCGTCTGGGGGGGCCCGGAGACCCAGTACTTC | CSVWGGPETQYF
- | TRBJ2-1 | TRBV27 | TRBD2 | TGTGCCAGCAGTTTACTGGCTAGCGGGAGGGCCGGCAATGAGCAGTTCTTC | CASSLLASGRAGNEQFF
- | TRBJ2-3 | TRBV23-1 | - | TGCGCCAGCGGACCCGGGGGGCCCCGCGCCAACACAGATACGCAGTATTTT | CASGPGGPRANTDTQYF
- | TRBJ2-1 | TRBV4-2 | - | TGTGCCAGCAGCCAAGATGGGGAGAGCTCCTACAATGAGCAGTTCTTC | CASSQDGESSYNEQFF
- | TRBJ1-2 | TRBV5-1 | TRBD1 | TGCGCCAGCAGTCCCGGGACAGGGTGGGAAGCTAACTATGGCTACACCTTC | CASSPGTGWEANYGYTF
- | TRBJ1-5 | TRBV6-5 | TRBD1 | TGTGCCAGTGGAACAGGGGGCTTTAGCAATCAGCCCCAGCATTTT | CASGTGGFSNQPQHF
- | TRBJ1-2 | TRBV6-5 | TRBD1 | TGTGCCAGCAGTCCCGGGACAGGGTATGGCTACACCTTC | CASSPGTGYGYTF
- | TRBJ1-1 | TRBV29-1 | - | TGCAGCGGGTCCCTGAGGCTGAACACTGAAGCTTTCTTT | CSGSLRLNTEAFF
- | TRBJ1-5 | TRBV7-6 | TRBD1 | TGTGCCAGCAGCGAGGAGGCAGGGGGTGGTCAGCCCCAGCATTTT | CASSEEAGGGQPQHF
- | TRBJ1-2 | TRBV11-2 | TRBD1 | TGTGCCAGCAGCGATCTTTGGACAGGGAACTATGGCTACACCTTC | CASSDLWTGNYGYTF
- | TRBJ1-5 | TRBV28 | - | TGTGCCAGCATGGGGGGGTTCCGCAATCAGCCCCAGCATTTT | CASMGGFRNQPQHF
- | TRBJ1-3 | TRBV3-1/TRBV3-2 | - | TGTGCCAGCAGCCAAGACGACTCTTACTCTGGAAACACCATATATTTT | CASSQDDSYSGNTIYF
- | TRBJ2-3 | TRBV4-2 | TRBD2 | TGTGCCAGCAGCCCTTCCTCCGGGACTAGCGGCACAGATACGCAGTATTTT | CASSPSSGTSGTDTQYF
- | TRBJ2-7 | TRBV6-2/TRBV6-3 | - | TGTGCCAGCAGCCGGAGCTACGAGCAGTACTTC | CASSRSYEQYF
once | TRBJ1-2 | TRBV28 | - | TGTGCCAGCAGCTACAGGGTAGCTTATGGCTACACCTTC | CASSYRVAYGYTF
- | TRBJ2-5 | TRBV5-5 | - | TGTGCCAGCAGCCCAGATCTTGGTCAAGAGACCCAGTACTTC | CASSPDLGQETQYF
- | TRBJ1-5 | TRBV6-5 | - | TGTGCCGGGGGGGGAGGCATCGGCAATCAGCCCCAGCATTTT | CAGGGGIGNQPQHF
- | TRBJ2-7 | TRBV6-5 | - | TGTGCCACCATGACAGGTTACCACTACGAGCAGTACTTC | CATMTGYHYEQYF
once | TRBJ2-1 | TRBV28 | TRBD1 | TGTGCCAGCAGAAAACAGGGGCCATCCTACAATGAGCAGTTCTTC | CASRKQGPSYNEQFF
- | TRBJ2-1 | TRBV6-6 | - | TGTGCCAGCAGTTCGAGGGGGTGGGATGAGCAGTTCTTC | CASSSRGWDEQFF